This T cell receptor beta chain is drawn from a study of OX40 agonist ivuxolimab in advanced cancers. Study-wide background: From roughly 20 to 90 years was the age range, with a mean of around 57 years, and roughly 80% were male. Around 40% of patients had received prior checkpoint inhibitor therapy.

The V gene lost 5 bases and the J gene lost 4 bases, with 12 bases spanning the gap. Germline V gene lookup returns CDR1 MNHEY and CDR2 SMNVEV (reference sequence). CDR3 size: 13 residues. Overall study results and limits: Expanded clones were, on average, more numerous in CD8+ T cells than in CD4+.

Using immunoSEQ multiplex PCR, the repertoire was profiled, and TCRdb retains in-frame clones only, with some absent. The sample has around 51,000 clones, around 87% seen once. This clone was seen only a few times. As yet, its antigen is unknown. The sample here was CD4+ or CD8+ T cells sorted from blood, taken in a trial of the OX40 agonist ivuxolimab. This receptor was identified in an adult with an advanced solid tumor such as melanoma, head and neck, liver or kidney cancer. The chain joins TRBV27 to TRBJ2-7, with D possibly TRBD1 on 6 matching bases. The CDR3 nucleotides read TGTGCCAGCAGTCAGGGGTTCAGATACGAGCAGTACTTC. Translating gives CASSQGFRYEQYF.